The rows below give T cell receptor beta chains drawn from one sample of a study of blood T cell repertoires in COVID-19. TCRdb's copy holds only in-frame clones and misses some; the assay was immunoSEQ multiplex PCR. Of 70,000 to 85,000 clones in the sample, around 81% were seen once. The specimen was peripheral blood. Receptors originate from a human donor in a cohort sampled during active COVID-19. The CDR3 runs from the conserved cysteine through the conserved F or W. A D gene is named only where the DNA matches it firmly.

V,J,length,D,CDR3
TRBV2,TRBJ2-5,11,-,CASSLTETQYF
TRBV30,TRBJ2-4,13,TRBD2,CAWNLREGNIQYF
TRBV4-2,TRBJ1-1,14,-,CASSQEGGNTEAFF
TRBV11-1,TRBJ2-4,15,-,CALPSGIPSQNIQYF
TRBV5-1,TRBJ1-3,13,TRBD1,CASSTGDGNTIYF
TRBV7-3,TRBJ1-1,13,TRBD1,CASSADRVTEAFF
TRBV7-8,TRBJ2-6,16,-,CASSLERFSGANVLTF
TRBV11-3,TRBJ2-2,17,TRBD1,CASSLATGGPSTGELFF
TRBV29-1,TRBJ1-5,15,-,CSAPALGQRNQPQHF
TRBV7-3,TRBJ2-1,15,-,CASSVTGTGSDEQFF
TRBV9,TRBJ2-5,15,TRBD2,CASSVELGEGQTQYF
TRBV5-6,TRBJ2-7,13,-,CASSSRGLYEQYF
TRBV18,TRBJ1-1,16,TRBD1,CASSPPSRDRATEAFF
TRBV19,TRBJ1-2,12,-,CASSGQNYGYTF
TRBV24-1,TRBJ2-3,16,TRBD1,CATSDTSGQGEYTQYF
TRBV15,TRBJ1-1,17,TRBD1,CATSRVSYGTVNTEAFF
TRBV2,TRBJ2-3,15,TRBD2,CASSLAGGGTDTQYF
TRBV19,TRBJ1-5,13,-,CASSNLGHPPQHF
TRBV7-2,TRBJ2-1,16,TRBD2,CASSSPPGGRGDEQFF
TRBV19,TRBJ1-5,14,-,CASSILQADQPQHF
TRBV24-1,TRBJ2-3,15,TRBD2,CATAGGTSVKDTQYF
TRBV6-5,TRBJ2-3,14,-,CASSRRTDRDTQYF
TRBV30,TRBJ1-5,15,-,CAWSVPGTRGQPQHF
TRBV24-1,TRBJ2-2,13,TRBD2,CATWGGDSGELFF
TRBV24-1,TRBJ2-1,16,TRBD2,CATSDTGTSGYNEQFF
TRBV19,TRBJ2-3,17,TRBD2,CASSRTSGGTSTDTQYF
TRBV7-2,TRBJ2-1,15,TRBD1,CASSAVTGSHNEQFF
TRBV3-1/TRBV3-2,TRBJ2-5,12,-,CASSQDAKTQYF
TRBV6-6,TRBJ2-5,16,TRBD1,CASSYSTGTGQETQYF
TRBV11-2,TRBJ1-5,15,-,CASSFGHYSNQPQHF
TRBV6-4,TRBJ2-3,13,TRBD1,CASSVDRGDTQYF
TRBV11-3,TRBJ1-1,15,-,CASSLVAGVGTEAFF
TRBV18,TRBJ2-1,15,-,CASSPLAPLYNEQFF
TRBV7-2,TRBJ2-2,18,TRBD2,CASSLVGLAGGSTGELFF
TRBV12-3/TRBV12-4,TRBJ2-7,12,TRBD1,CASRTGGSEQYF
TRBV7-6,TRBJ2-1,14,-,CASSLVSLHNEQFF
TRBV30,TRBJ2-1,11,-,CAWARGNEQFF
TRBV6-5,TRBJ1-3,13,-,CASIRTAGNTIYF
TRBV15,TRBJ2-3,15,TRBD1,CATSRGQGAGDTQYF
TRBV4-1,TRBJ2-5,15,TRBD2,CASSPNSGAQETQYF
TRBV6-5,TRBJ2-3,15,TRBD2,CASSRLAGGTDTQYF
TRBV5-4,TRBJ2-1,15,-,CASSLGAGTRGEQFF
TRBV27,TRBJ2-7,14,-,CASSLWRGPYEQYF
TRBV28,TRBJ2-7,13,TRBD1,CASTLTGSYEQYF
TRBV27,TRBJ1-1,15,TRBD1,CASRQPGQLNTEAFF
TRBV29-1,TRBJ1-2,12,TRBD1,CSVVTGGYGYTF
TRBV5-5,TRBJ2-3,15,-,CASSGVTRVSDTQYF
TRBV18,TRBJ2-3,18,-,CASSPPRDSQPSTDTQYF
TRBV5-1,TRBJ2-3,19,TRBD2,CASSPSLAGGRGSTDTQYF
TRBV4-1,TRBJ2-7,17,-,CASSYPTGDGVPYEQYF
TRBV19,TRBJ2-1,13,-,CASSITGYNEQFF
TRBV27,TRBJ2-1,12,-,CASSPHRDEQFF
TRBV11-1,TRBJ1-2,12,-,CASSLGGVGYTF
TRBV5-6,TRBJ2-1,19,TRBD2,CASSLRAGTSGGPYNEQFF
TRBV5-4,TRBJ2-2,14,-,CASSLDRGTGELFF